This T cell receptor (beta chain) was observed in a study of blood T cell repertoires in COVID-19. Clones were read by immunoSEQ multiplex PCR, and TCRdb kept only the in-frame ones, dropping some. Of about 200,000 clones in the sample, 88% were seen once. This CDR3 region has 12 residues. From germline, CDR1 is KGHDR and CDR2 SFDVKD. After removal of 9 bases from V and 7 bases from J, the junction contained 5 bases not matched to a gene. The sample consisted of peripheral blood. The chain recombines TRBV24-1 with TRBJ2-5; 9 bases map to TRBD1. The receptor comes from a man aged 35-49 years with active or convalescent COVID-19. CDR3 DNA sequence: TGTGCCACCGGGGACAGGGTAGGGACCCAGTACTTC. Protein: CATGDRVGTQYF.